This section outlines one T cell receptor (beta chain) sequence together with its context. Its antigen remains undetermined. At one end the junction does not follow the germline gene, possibly because of a read error. From its cysteine to its phenylalanine, the CDR3 spans 13 amino acids. Here the CDR3 DNA is all that survives: 39 bases in frame from base 1. The treatment or condition label for this specimen denotes: in vitro stimulation with specific CMV peptide epitopes to enrich CMV-specific T cells. The entry originates in a study of T cell repertoires in cytomegalovirus infection (dated by TCRdb to between 2018 and 2021). About the investigation overall: Alongside well-studied HLA-B-restricted epitopes, the peptide stimulations were aimed at recently identified HLA-C-restricted CMV epitopes, whose presentation resists viral immunomodulation. Because public TCR beta signatures pointed to carriage of CMV infection together with the matching HLA type, the HLA type of each donor mattered for the analysis. Broad study findings and their caveats: In the ex vivo response, HLA-C-restricted CMV-specific TCR beta clonotypes were dominant, and in two of eight donors the single most frequent clonotype came from this HLA-C-restricted group. In both this cohort and an independent roughly 350-donor cohort, the cumulative frequency of public TCR beta family members distinguished carriers of CMV infection plus the relevant HLA type.

The instrument given in TCRdb is Illumina HiSeq 1500. The public sequencing data were trimmed at Q25 with fastp and processed into clonotypes with MiXCR by TCRdb, which kept only in-frame beta chains. Every distinct CDR3 protein forms one entry, paired with its most common genes and DNA. This sample holds approximately 730,000 distinct CDR3 sequences; 25% to 30% were observed only once. The ten largest account for roughly 14% of the sample. The sequence was obtained from a human donor in good health (CMV status not recorded). Some clones in this sample may be carry-over from other donors' samples. This sequence uses TRBV12-3 or TRBV12-4 and TRBJ1-4; no D gene is confidently identified. Material: cultured CD8+ T cells from PBMCs, obtained from culture after CMV antigen stimulation. CDR3 protein: CANSEAKARKLFF. At the DNA level, the sequence is TGTGCCAACAGTGAGGCCAAGGCAAGGAAACTGTTTTTT.